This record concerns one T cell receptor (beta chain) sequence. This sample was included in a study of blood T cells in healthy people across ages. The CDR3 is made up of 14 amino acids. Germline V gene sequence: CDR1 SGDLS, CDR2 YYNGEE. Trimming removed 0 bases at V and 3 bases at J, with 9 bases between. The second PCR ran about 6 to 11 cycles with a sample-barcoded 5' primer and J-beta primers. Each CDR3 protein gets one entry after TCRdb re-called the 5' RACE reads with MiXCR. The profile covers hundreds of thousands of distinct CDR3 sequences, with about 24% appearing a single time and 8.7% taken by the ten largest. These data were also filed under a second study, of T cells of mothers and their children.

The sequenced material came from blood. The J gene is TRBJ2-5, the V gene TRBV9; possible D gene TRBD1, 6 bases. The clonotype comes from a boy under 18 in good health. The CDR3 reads CASSVVPGEETQYF. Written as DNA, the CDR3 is TGTGCCAGCAGCGTAGTTCCAGGGGAAGAGACCCAGTACTTC. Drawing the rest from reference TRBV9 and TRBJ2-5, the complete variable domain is DSGVTQTPKHLITATGQRVTLRCSPRSGDLSVYWYQQSLDQGLQFLIQYYNGEERAKGNILERFSAQQFPDLHSELNLSSLELGDSALYFCASSVVPGEETQYFGPGTRLLVL.